The clone carrying this T cell receptor (beta chain) was seen a few times. The antigen is unknown. A sample-barcoded 5' primer and a J-beta primer mix were used in a second PCR of about 6 to 12 cycles. Each CDR3 protein is one row after TCRdb ran MiXCR on the 5' RACE reads. The sample lists approximately 850,000 distinct CDR3 sequences, under 45% seen once, with approximately 20% in the top ten. The source of the sample is a study of blood T cells in healthy people across ages. Germline assignment: CDR1 MNHNY and CDR2 SVGAGI (reference sequence). V was pared by 5 bases and J by 4 bases, with 12 bases between. CDR3 length: 13 residues. Each individual donor underwent a draw of approximately 9.8 milliliters of peripheral blood. The extraction recovered at least 5 micrograms of total RNA per sample. Study-level results: Versus aged donors, long-lived donors had higher diversity and more naive CD4+ cells.

The chain employs TRBV6-6 and TRBJ2-7, with D possibly matching TRBD1 (6 bases). The sequenced material came from blood. This receptor was obtained from a man between 60 and 75 years old in good health. CDR3 nucleotides: TGTGCCAGCAGTAGACAGGTCCCATACGAGCAGTACTTC. This codes for CASSRQVPYEQYF.